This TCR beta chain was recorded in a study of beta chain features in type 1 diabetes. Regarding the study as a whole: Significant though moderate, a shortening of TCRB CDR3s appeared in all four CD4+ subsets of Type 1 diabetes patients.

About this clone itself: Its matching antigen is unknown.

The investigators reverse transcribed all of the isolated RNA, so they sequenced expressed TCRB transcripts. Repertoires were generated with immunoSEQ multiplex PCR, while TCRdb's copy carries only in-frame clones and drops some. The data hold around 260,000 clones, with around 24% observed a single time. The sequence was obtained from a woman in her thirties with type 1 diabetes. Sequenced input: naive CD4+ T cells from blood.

CDR3 nucleotides: TGCGCCAGCACCCACGGCGGGGCGGTTAATGAAAAACTGTTTTTT. Translation gives CASTHGGAVNEKLFF. V gene TRBV5-1 combines with J gene TRBJ1-4, with D possibly TRBD1 on 5 matching bases. CDR3 size: 15 residues. V gave up 6 bases and J gave up 4 bases, with 16 bases separating them. The germline gives CDR1 SGHRS, CDR2 YFSETQ.